The 22 T cell receptor beta chains given below trace back to one sample, sequenced in a study of CD8+ T cells in alopecia areata. RNA extraction was followed by reverse transcription into cDNA, which acted as the sequencing template. Only in-frame clones appear in the TCRdb table, and some are missing; sequencing was by immunoSEQ multiplex PCR. The table lists about 100,000 clones, just under 60% of them singletons, with about a sixth in the top ten. Treatment: oral pan-JAK inhibitor, 5-10 mg twice daily. The sample was CD8+ T cells sorted from blood, taken between weeks 55 and 70, from a patient treated with tofacitinib. These receptors were collected from a human donor with alopecia areata.

The rearrangement joins TRBV6-1 to TRBJ1-4; D ambiguous. CDR1 and CDR2 (germline): MNHNS, SASEGT. V lost 6 bases, J lost 5 bases, and 16 bases lay in between. The CDR3 length is 15 residues. The CDR3 bases are TGTGCCAGCAGACCAAGGCAGGTCGGCAATGAAAAACTGTTTTTT. Residues: CASRPRQVGNEKLFF.

The CDR3 nucleotides are TGTGCCAGCGAAGGCGGGACACCTTTCGGCGGCTACACCTTC. Residues: CASEGGTPFGGYTF. The rearrangement joins TRBV25-1 to TRBJ1-2, with D perhaps matching TRBD1 (6 bases). V lost 8 bases, J lost 8 bases, and 21 bases lay in between. Germline CDR1 and CDR2: MGHDK and SYGVNS. The CDR3 consists of 14 residues.

The chain joins TRBV29-1 to TRBJ1-2; D gene uncertain. The CDR3 contains 11 residues. Deletions cut 6 bases from V and 14 bases from J, with 19 bases between. Germline CDR1 is SQVTM and CDR2 is ANQGSEA. As DNA, the CDR3 is TGCAGCGTGCCCTGGTACGGAGGGTTGACCTTC. Its translation: CSVPWYGGLTF.

This clone was counted between two and nine times. The chain recombines TRBV7-8 with TRBJ1-1; 8 positions match TRBD1. Looked up from germline, CDR1 is SGHVS and CDR2 is FQNEAQ. The V segment lost 3 bases and the J segment 1 base; nucleotides outside the gene matches: 1. This CDR3 comprises 14 residues. The CDR3 nucleotides are TGTGCCAGCAGCTTGGACAGGGCGAACACTGAAGCTTTCTTT. Residues: CASSLDRANTEAFF.

The J gene is TRBJ2-5, the V gene TRBV10-3; 12 nucleotides agree with TRBD1. V shed 10 bases and J 4 bases; nucleotides not matched to a gene: 10. Germline V lookup: CDR1 ENHRY, CDR2 SYGVKD. This CDR3 is built from 15 residues. CDR3 loop: CATGTGGFLGETQYF. CDR3 sequence (DNA): TGTGCCACCGGGACAGGGGGCTTTTTGGGAGAGACCCAGTACTTC.

This clone occurred a few times. The genes are TRBV4-1 and TRBJ2-7; no definite D call. V was trimmed by 0 bases and J by 3 bases, leaving 21 bases between them. The CDR3 is made up of 18 amino acids. Germline lookup yields CDR1 MGHRA and CDR2 YSYEKL. The CDR3 DNA sequence: TGCGCCAGCAGCCAAGAGATGTTCGAACAGATTGAGAACTACGAGCAGTACTTC. It encodes CASSQEMFEQIENYEQYF.

The chain links TRBV5-1 to TRBJ2-7; D tentatively reads TRBD1 or TRBD2 (6 bases each). CDR1 is SGHRS and CDR2 is YFSETQ in the germline V gene. CDR3 size: 20 residues. Trimming removed 1 base at V and 2 bases at J, with 28 bases between. This CDR3 reads CASSLYRETRGRSVPYEQYF. In DNA, the CDR3 is TGCGCCAGCAGCTTGTACCGGGAGACCAGGGGCCGATCCGTCCCCTACGAGCAGTACTTC.

This clone was recorded a few times. This chain connects TRBV14 to TRBJ2-2; TRBD1 agrees at 11 bases. The V gene end was trimmed by 4 bases and the J gene end by 4 bases; junction bases not matched to a gene: 5. The CDR3 spans 16 residues. In germline, CDR1 is SGHDN, CDR2 FVKESK. The CDR3 sequence: CASSLLGQGVTGELFF. DNA of the CDR3: TGTGCCAGCAGCCTCCTGGGACAGGGGGTCACCGGGGAGCTGTTTTTT.

This chain connects TRBV30 to TRBJ2-3, with 9 bases matching TRBD2. Losses at the gene ends were 2 bases for V and 0 bases for J; bases not matched to a gene: 3. From germline, CDR1 is GTSNPN and CDR2 SVGIG (reference sequence). The CDR3 is 15 amino acids. The CDR3 DNA reads TGTGCCTGGAGTTCAGCGGGGGGAAGCACAGATACGCAGTATTTT. Amino acid sequence: CAWSSAGGSTDTQYF.

This chain joins TRBV30 and TRBJ1-1; tentative D call: TRBD1 (6 bases). Deletions cut 3 bases from V and 0 bases from J, with 17 bases between. The germline V gene encodes CDR1 GTSNPN and CDR2 SVGIG (reference sequence). CDR3 length: 16 residues. CDR3 region: CAWSFSQGYMNTEAFF. The CDR3 nucleotides read TGTGCCTGGAGCTTCTCCCAGGGGTATATGAACACTGAAGCTTTCTTT.

The J gene is TRBJ2-3, the V gene TRBV7-9, with 8 bases identical to TRBD2. Germline CDR1 SEHNR, CDR2 FQNEAQ (reference sequence). V was clipped by 5 bases and J by 1 base; unmatched bases: 8. The CDR3 is 16 amino acids. Here the CDR3 reads CASSPVGGVRTDTQYF. The CDR3 coding sequence is TGTGCCAGCAGCCCCGTCGGGGGGGTTCGCACAGATACGCAGTATTTT.

The chain has TRBV4-2 and TRBJ2-5; D remains ambiguous. V lost 4 bases and J lost 4, with 10 bases in between. Germline lookup yields CDR1 LGHNA and CDR2 YNFKEQ. This CDR3 region has 13 residues. The DNA of the CDR3 is TGTGCCAGCAGCCCGGGTGGTGGAGAGACCCAGTACTTC. It codes for CASSPGGGETQYF.

This chain links TRBV10-3 with TRBJ2-6; no definite D call. This CDR3 is built from 15 residues. Trimming took 1 base from V and 2 from J, leaving 6 bases between them. CDR1 and CDR2 (germline): ENHRY, SYGVKD. The CDR3 is CAISELVTGANVLTF. The CDR3 bases are TGTGCCATCAGTGAGTTAGTGACTGGGGCCAACGTCCTGACTTTC.

The CDR3 spells CAISEGRERSNQPQHF. The CDR3 DNA follows: TGTGCCATCAGTGAGGGGCGGGAGAGGAGCAATCAGCCCCAGCATTTT. V is TRBV10-3 and J is TRBJ1-5; no firm D call. The germline V gene has CDR1 ENHRY and CDR2 SYGVKD. The CDR3 is made up of 16 amino acids. Trimming removed 2 bases from V and 1 base from J, with 12 bases in between.

The chain's CDR3 is CASTYRQSTNYGYTF. CDR3 DNA: TGTGCCAGCACCTACCGACAGTCAACTAACTATGGCTACACCTTC. The V and J genes are TRBV7-2 and TRBJ1-2; D might be TRBD1 (5 bases). Between the trimmed V and J ends, which lost 7 bases and 0 bases, there was a span of 15 bases. The germline gives CDR1 SGHTA, CDR2 FQGNSA. This CDR3 is 15 amino acids long.

The V call is TRBV10-3, the J call TRBJ1-2; 8 nucleotides line up with TRBD1. Germline CDR1 and CDR2: ENHRY and SYGVKD. J was trimmed by 4 bases and V by 6 bases; bases with no gene match: 10. The CDR3 has 15 amino acids. The CDR3: CAISSHRQGSYGYTF. CDR3 nucleotide sequence: TGTGCCATCAGCAGCCATCGACAGGGGTCCTATGGCTACACCTTC.

This chain connects TRBV15 to TRBJ1-6; a weak D match, TRBD1 (5 bases). Germline-derived CDR1 and CDR2 are LNHNV and YYDKDF (reference sequence). V lost 0 bases and J lost 7, with 16 bases in between. This CDR3 region has 17 residues. The CDR3 loop is CATSRDPQGRLNSPLHF. The CDR3, as DNA: TGTGCCACCAGCAGAGATCCTCAGGGACGGCTGAATTCACCCCTCCACTTT.

This clone was seen a few times. V gene TRBV7-9 combines with J gene TRBJ2-2; D is ambiguous. CDR1 is SEHNR, CDR2 FQNEAQ, per germline (reference sequence). V lost 7 bases, J lost 6 bases, and 9 bases lay in between. The CDR3 extends over 12 amino acids. The CDR3: CASTLGSGELFF. CDR3 DNA sequence: TGTGCCAGCACCCTAGGTTCCGGGGAGCTGTTTTTT.

The gene calls are TRBV15 and TRBJ1-6, with 7 bases aligning to TRBD1. The germline gives CDR1 LNHNV, CDR2 YYDKDF (reference sequence). The CDR3 covers 14 residues. V gave up 4 bases and J gave up 7 bases; unmatched junction bases: 4. The CDR3 here is CATSIGTANSPLHF. Here the CDR3 DNA reads TGTGCCACCAGCATCGGGACAGCGAATTCACCCCTCCACTTT.

V and J are TRBV2 and TRBJ2-5; unclear D gene. The V end was cut by 6 bases, the J end by 3 bases, with 8 bases between. The CDR3 covers 12 residues. In germline, CDR1 is SNHLY, CDR2 FYNNEI. The CDR3 reads CASRTRKETQYF. The DNA of the CDR3 is TGTGCCAGCAGGACCCGGAAAGAGACCCAGTACTTC.

This clone has a handful of counts. The chain is built from TRBV9 and TRBJ2-2; D ambiguous. The CDR3 consists of 11 residues. Germline loops: CDR1 SGDLS, CDR2 YYNGEE. The V end was cut by 4 bases, the J end by 6 bases, with 4 bases between. CDR3 in DNA: TGTGCCAGCAGCTTTTCCGGGGAGCTGTTTTTT. Its translation is CASSFSGELFF. Combining the CDR3 with reference TRBV9 and TRBJ2-2 gives the whole variable domain DSGVTQTPKHLITATGQRVTLRCSPRSGDLSVYWYQQSLDQGLQFLIQYYNGEERAKGNILERFSAQQFPDLHSELNLSSLELGDSALYFCASSFSGELFFGEGSRLTVL.

This clone turned up a few times. This chain connects TRBV2 to TRBJ2-1; D not certain. Per the germline V gene, CDR1 is SNHLY and CDR2 is FYNNEI. The CDR3 is 10 residues long. V lost 8 bases and J lost 11, with 10 bases in between. The CDR3: CASSSSQQFF. The CDR3 DNA reads TGTGCCAGCTCGAGCTCCCAGCAGTTCTTC.